This TCR beta chain was captured by sequencing in a study of blood T cell repertoires in COVID-19. The overall study: There were acute and convalescent COVID-19 samples, and they came from the United States, Italy and Spain. PBMCs, B-cell-depleted T cells, or T cells were the source of the cDNA or gDNA that made up the material.

Original handling: Amplified reference gene primers provided the basis for estimating nucleated cell counts. Sequencing was performed with immunoSEQ multiplex PCR; in TCRdb, only in-frame clones are kept and a portion is missing. V and J calls and clone size are as listed in that table; D and trimming were resolved from the DNA. The sample comprises some 89,000 clones, roughly 86% of which are singletons, and around 1.3% rests with the top ten. The CDR3 runs to 15 residues. V lost 4 bases and J lost 8; bases outside the gene matches: 13. Germline assignment: CDR1 SGDLS and CDR2 YYNGEE. The sequence derives from an elderly woman with acute or convalescent COVID-19. The chain joins TRBV9 to TRBJ1-2, with 8 bases aligning to TRBD1. The sequencing sample was made of peripheral blood. The CDR3, as DNA: TGTGCCAGCAGCCCCTCCCCCGACAGGGGTGGAGGCTACACCTTC. The encoded protein is CASSPSPDRGGGYTF.